These T cell receptor beta chains were read from a single sample in a study of blood T cell repertoires in COVID-19. Here immunoSEQ multiplex PCR was the method, and the copy in TCRdb shows in-frame clones only, minus some. The sample comprises 200,000 to 250,000 clones, 90% of which are singletons, and about 16% rests with the top ten. The sample consisted of PBMCs or T cells enriched from blood (not recorded which). These receptors all come from a young man who had been exposed to COVID-19. The CDR3 runs from the conserved cysteine through the conserved F or W. D genes are given only for firm matches. Clone size, where shown, is once, few, many, or a class for clones that have expanded.

size	V	D	J	CDR3	DNA
-	TRBV19	-	TRBJ1-1	CASTHERGWNTEAFF	TGTGCCAGTACCCATGAAAGGGGTTGGAACACTGAAGCTTTCTTT
-	TRBV3-1/TRBV3-2	-	TRBJ2-2	CASSQEGTAGTGELFF	TGTGCCAGCAGCCAAGAAGGGACAGCGGGCACCGGGGAGCTGTTTTTT
-	TRBV24-1	TRBD1	TRBJ1-3	CATSDQGQGSSGNTIYF	TGTGCCACCAGTGACCAAGGACAGGGGAGCTCTGGAAACACCATATATTTT
-	TRBV7-9	-	TRBJ1-2	CASSYNAGIYGYTF	TGTGCCAGCAGCTACAACGCGGGAATCTATGGCTACACCTTC
-	TRBV29-1	-	TRBJ2-7	CSVGKTVNEQYF	TGCAGCGTTGGGAAAACAGTAAACGAGCAGTACTTC
-	TRBV6-5	-	TRBJ1-4	CASSSRRLRAEKLFF	TGTGCCAGCAGTTCCCGAAGGTTGAGAGCGGAAAAACTGTTTTTT
-	TRBV3-1/TRBV3-2	-	TRBJ1-4	CASSQPFGGANEKLFF	TGTGCCAGCAGCCAACCCTTCGGGGGGGCTAATGAAAAACTGTTTTTT
once	TRBV10-2	-	TRBJ2-7	CASSAAAGASYEQYF	TGCGCCAGCAGTGCGGCAGCGGGCGCCTCCTACGAGCAGTACTTC
-	TRBV5-4	TRBD1	TRBJ2-2	CASSLLMNRGNTGELFF	TGTGCCAGCAGCCTTCTGATGAACAGGGGTAATACCGGGGAGCTGTTTTTT
-	TRBV27	-	TRBJ1-5	CASSSTSVPQHF	TGTGCCAGCAGTTCTACCAGCGTGCCCCAGCATTTT
-	TRBV2	-	TRBJ2-7	CASREETYEQYF	TGTGCCAGCAGGGAGGAAACCTACGAGCAGTACTTC
-	TRBV6-5	-	TRBJ2-2	CASTSTGELFF	TGTGCCAGCACCTCCACCGGGGAGCTGTTTTTT
-	TRBV5-1	-	TRBJ1-3	CASSLARDSGNTIYF	TGCGCCAGCAGCTTGGCCAGGGATTCTGGAAACACCATATATTTT